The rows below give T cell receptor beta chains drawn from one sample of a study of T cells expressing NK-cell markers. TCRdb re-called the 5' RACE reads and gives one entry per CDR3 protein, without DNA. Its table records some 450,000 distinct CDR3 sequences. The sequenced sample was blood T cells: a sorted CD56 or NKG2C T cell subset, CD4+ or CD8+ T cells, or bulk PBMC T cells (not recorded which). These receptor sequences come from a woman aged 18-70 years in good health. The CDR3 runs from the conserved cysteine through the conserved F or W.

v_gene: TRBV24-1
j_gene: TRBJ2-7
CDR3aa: CATSDPSRSSYEQYF

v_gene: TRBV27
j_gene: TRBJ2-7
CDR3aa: CASSSDRLYEQYF

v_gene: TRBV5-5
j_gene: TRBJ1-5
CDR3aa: CASSFGRDSLSNQPQHF

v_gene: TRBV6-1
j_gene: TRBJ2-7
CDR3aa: CASSDRVSYEQYF

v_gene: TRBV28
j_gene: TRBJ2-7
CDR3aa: CASIGTGHSYEQYF

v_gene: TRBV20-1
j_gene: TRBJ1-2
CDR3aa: CSAPLTGRDGYTF

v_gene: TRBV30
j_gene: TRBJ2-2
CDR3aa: CAWSDLTPYNTGELFF

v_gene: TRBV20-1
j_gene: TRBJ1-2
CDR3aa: CSAPGHKNYGYTF

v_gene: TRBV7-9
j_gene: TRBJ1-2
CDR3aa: CASSWGQGGYGYTF

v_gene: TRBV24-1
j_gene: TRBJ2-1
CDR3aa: CATSDFAAHSYNEQFF

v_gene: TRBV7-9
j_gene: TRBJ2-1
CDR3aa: CASSLDSGRGYHNEQFF

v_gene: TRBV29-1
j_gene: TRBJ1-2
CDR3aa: CSSAQPSYGYTF

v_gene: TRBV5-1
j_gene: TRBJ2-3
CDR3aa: CASSLLGGPDTQYF

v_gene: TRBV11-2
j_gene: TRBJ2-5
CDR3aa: CASSLRSGYQETQYF

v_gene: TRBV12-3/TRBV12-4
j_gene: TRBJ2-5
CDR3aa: CASFTSGGLREYF

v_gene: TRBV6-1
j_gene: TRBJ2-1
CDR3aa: CASRTLAGAGEQFF

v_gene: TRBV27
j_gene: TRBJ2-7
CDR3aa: CASSVQDSSYEQYF

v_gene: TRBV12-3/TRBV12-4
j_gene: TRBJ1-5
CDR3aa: CASSGTGVVIQPQHF

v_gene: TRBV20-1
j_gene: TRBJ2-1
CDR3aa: CSARIDRASYYNEQFF

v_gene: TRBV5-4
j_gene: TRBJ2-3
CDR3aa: CASSFHQGTDTQYF

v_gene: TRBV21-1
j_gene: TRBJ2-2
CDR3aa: CASSKERQGWLTNTGELFF

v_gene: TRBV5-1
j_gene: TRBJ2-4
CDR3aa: CATTGSKNIQYF

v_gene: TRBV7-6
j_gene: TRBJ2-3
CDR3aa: CASSLLDSTDTQYF

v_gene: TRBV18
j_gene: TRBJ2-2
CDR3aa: CASSPSFEGLLAGELFF

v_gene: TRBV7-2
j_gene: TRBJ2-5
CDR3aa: CASSPRDRSGETQYF

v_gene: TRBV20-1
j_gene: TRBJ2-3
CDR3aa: CSAPITPGLGQPTDTQYF

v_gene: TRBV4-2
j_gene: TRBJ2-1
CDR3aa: CASSQLGASGDNEQFF

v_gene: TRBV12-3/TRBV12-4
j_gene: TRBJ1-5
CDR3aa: CASSLDSYSNQPQHF

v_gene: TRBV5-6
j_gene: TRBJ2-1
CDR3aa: CASSSTSGDYNEQFF

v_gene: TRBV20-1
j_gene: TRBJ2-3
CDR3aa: CSARDSGRSTDTQYF

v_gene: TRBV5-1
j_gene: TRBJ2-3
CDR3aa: CASSLSGSIDTQYF